What follows are 17 T cell receptor beta chains derived from one specimen sequenced in a study of blood T cell repertoires in COVID-19. The repertoire was sequenced with immunoSEQ multiplex PCR; TCRdb's copy has only in-frame clones and lacks some. Among over 75,000 clones listed, approximately 90% were seen once. The sample comprised peripheral blood. All receptors derive from a human donor with active COVID-19. The donor label of this sample is uncertain.

The V and J genes are TRBV28 and TRBJ2-7, with TRBD1 matching 9 bases. This CDR3 contains 17 residues. In germline, CDR1 is MDHEN, CDR2 SYDVKM. With 10 bases clipped from V and 2 bases from J, the junction kept 18 bases outside the gene matches. This CDR3 reads CATAGPMTGGIPYEQYF. The CDR3 DNA reads TGTGCCACCGCTGGACCGATGACAGGGGGTATCCCCTACGAGCAGTACTTC.

The J gene is TRBJ1-1, the V gene TRBV5-1; D is undetermined. Per germline, CDR1 SGHRS and CDR2 YFSETQ. V gave up 4 bases and J gave up 1 base, with 11 bases separating them. The length of the CDR3 is 14 residues. CDR3 protein: CASSPNAENTEAFF. CDR3 DNA sequence: TGCGCCAGCAGCCCGAATGCGGAGAACACTGAAGCTTTCTTT.

The rearrangement links TRBV27 to TRBJ2-3, with TRBD2 matching over 11 bases. The CDR3 is 16 amino acids. Germline V gene sequence: CDR1 MNHEY, CDR2 SMNVEV (reference sequence). J gave up 6 bases and V 3 bases, and 8 bases lay outside the gene matches. The CDR3 nucleotides read TGTGCCAGCAGTTTCGGGGTTAGCGGGGGGGCGGATACGCAGTATTTT. Translated: CASSFGVSGGADTQYF.

The chain joins TRBV19 to TRBJ2-3, with 7 bases that match TRBD1. Germline V gene data show CDR1 as LNHDA and CDR2 as SQIVND (reference sequence). Trimming removed 5 bases from V and 5 bases from J; junction bases left unmatched: 13. The CDR3 loop spans 16 amino acids. The CDR3 DNA reads as TGTGCCAGTAGTCCCTGGGACAGAGTTTTGGGAGATACGCAGTATTTT. Translated, it gives CASSPWDRVLGDTQYF. Full variable domain (rest looked up from reference TRBV19 and TRBJ2-3): DGGITQSPKYLFRKEGQNVTLSCEQNLNHDAMYWYRQDPGQGLRLIYYSQIVNDFQKGDIAEGYSVSREKKESFPLTVTSAQKNPTAFYLCASSPWDRVLGDTQYFGPGTRLTVL.

The chain employs TRBV5-1 and TRBJ1-1; the D gene is possibly TRBD1 (5 bases). This CDR3 comprises 15 residues. V shed 0 bases and J shed 7 bases, with 16 bases lying between them. The V gene's germline CDR1 is SGHRS and CDR2 YFSETQ. The CDR3 sequence is CASSLAQGLLDEAFF. CDR3 DNA: TGCGCCAGCAGCTTGGCTCAGGGCCTTTTAGATGAAGCTTTCTTT.

The chain uses TRBV4-1 and TRBJ2-2; tentative D call: TRBD2 (6 bases). The CDR3 runs 14 residues. Germline V gene data show CDR1 as MGHRA and CDR2 as YSYEKL. The V gene lost 1 base and the J gene lost 5 bases, with 8 bases spanning the gap. The CDR3 protein is CASSQVGGTGELFF. The CDR3, as DNA: TGCGCCAGCAGCCAAGTTGGGGGGACCGGGGAGCTGTTTTTT.

The chain joins TRBV6-5 to TRBJ2-7; D is perhaps TRBD2 (5 bases). Trimming pared 8 bases from V and 3 bases from J, leaving 14 bases between. Germline V CDR1 and CDR2: MNHEY, SVGAGI. The CDR3 sequence is 13 residues long. CDR3: CASGEGLGYEQYF. The CDR3 nucleotides are TGTGCCAGCGGAGAGGGTTTGGGCTACGAGCAGTACTTC.

The CDR3 coding sequence is TGTGCCAGCAGGCGGGGGGGCGCCTACAATGAGCAGTTCTTC. Protein: CASRRGGAYNEQFF. This sequence joins TRBV27 and TRBJ2-1; the match to TRBD2 covers 9 bases. This CDR3 spans 14 amino acids. With V trimmed by 6 bases and J by 2 bases, 2 bases remained unmatched. In germline, CDR1 is MNHEY, CDR2 SMNVEV (reference sequence).

The chain has TRBV6-2 or TRBV6-3 and TRBJ2-2, with D possibly being TRBD2 (5 bases). Trimming took off 0 bases at V and 6 bases at J, with 14 bases between the two ends. Germline assignment: CDR1 MNHEY and CDR2 SVGEGT. The CDR3 extends over 16 amino acids. The chain's CDR3 is CASSYSIGMGPGELFF. As DNA, the CDR3 is TGTGCCAGCAGTTACTCAATCGGGATGGGCCCCGGGGAGCTGTTTTTT.

This chain links TRBV7-8 with TRBJ1-5, with 8 bases aligning to TRBD1. CDR1 and CDR2 from the germline V gene are SGHVS and FQNEAQ. Trimming removed 4 bases from V and 6 bases from J; junction bases left unmatched: 8. The CDR3 has 15 residues. The CDR3 here is CASSSTGDSGQPQHF. The CDR3 DNA follows: TGTGCCAGCAGCTCGACAGGGGACTCGGGTCAGCCCCAGCATTTT. Using reference TRBV7-8 and TRBJ1-5 for the parts outside the CDR3, the full variable domain is GAGVSQSPRYKVAKRGQDVALRCDPISGHVSLFWYQQALGQGPEFLTYFQNEAQLDKSGLPSDRFFAERPEGSVSTLKIQRTQQEDSAVYLCASSSTGDSGQPQHFGDGTRLSIL.

This chain joins TRBV9 and TRBJ1-3; no definite D call. V was shortened by 0 bases and J by 0 bases, with 16 bases between the two germline ends. The CDR3 runs 18 residues. Per the germline V gene, CDR1 is SGDLS and CDR2 is YYNGEE. The CDR3 spells CASSVDPPGGYSGNTIYF. In DNA, the CDR3 is TGTGCCAGCAGCGTAGACCCCCCGGGCGGGTACTCTGGAAACACCATATATTTT.

For this clone: The junction does not match germline at one end; this may be a read error. The CDR3 DNA reads TGTGCCAGCACCTTAAACGGGGGGCTGGAGACCCAGTACTTC. It is translated as CASTLNGGLETQYF. This rearrangement joins TRBV7-8 to TRBJ2-5; possibly TRBD2 for D (7 bases). CDR3 size: 14 residues. The V gene's germline CDR1 is SGHVS and CDR2 FQNEAQ.

The table lists this clone with a count of one. CDR3 sequence (DNA): TGTGCCAGCAGCTTAGGGACAAAGAAGGCCGGGGAGCTGTTTTTT. Protein product: CASSLGTKKAGELFF. The rearrangement links TRBV7-9 to TRBJ2-2, with D possibly matching TRBD1 (5 bases). This CDR3 has 15 amino acids. V was cut by 1 base and J by 6 bases, with 12 bases left in between. The germline V gene has CDR1 SEHNR and CDR2 FQNEAQ (reference sequence).

This sequence joins TRBV7-9 and TRBJ1-1; the D gene is possibly TRBD1 (5 bases). The CDR3 contains 13 residues. Germline loops: CDR1 SEHNR, CDR2 FQNEAQ (reference sequence). Trimming left V 1 base short and J 8 bases short, with 11 bases between. CDR3 DNA: TGTGCCAGCAGCTTAGGGCTGACAGCCGAAGCTTTCTTT. Protein: CASSLGLTAEAFF.

V and J are TRBV5-1 and TRBJ2-7; perhaps TRBD2 as D (5 bases). CDR1 is SGHRS, CDR2 YFSETQ, per germline. Trimming took off 0 bases at V and 5 bases at J, with 12 bases between the two ends. This CDR3 spans 14 amino acids. As DNA, the CDR3 is TGCGCCAGCAGCTTGGACCCGGAGGCCAACGAGCAGTACTTC. Amino acids: CASSLDPEANEQYF.

The gene calls are TRBV5-1 and TRBJ1-4; D unclear. The V gene's germline CDR1 is SGHRS and CDR2 YFSETQ. Trimming pared 4 bases from V and 5 bases from J, leaving 15 bases between. The CDR3 contains 15 residues. CDR3 loop: CASSARPGGNEKLFF. DNA of the CDR3: TGCGCCAGCAGCGCGAGGCCAGGAGGAAATGAAAAACTGTTTTTT.

This clone showed up just once. The CDR3 bases are TGCGCCAGCAGCTTGGCCTCAAGATACGGGTACGAGCAGTACTTC. This codes for CASSLASRYGYEQYF. The chain combines TRBV5-1 with TRBJ2-7, with no clear D. V was trimmed by 0 bases and J by 4 bases, leaving 14 bases between them. Per germline, CDR1 SGHRS and CDR2 YFSETQ. The length of the CDR3 is 15 residues.